This passage covers 14 T cell receptor beta chains from one sample sequenced in a study of shared clonotypes between healthy human individuals. Some clones are missing from TCRdb's copy, which holds only in-frame ones; the method was immunoSEQ multiplex PCR. This sample has roughly 2.5 million clones; just over 90% occur once, and the top ten carry roughly 0.14%. The specimen sequenced was naive CD4+ T cells sorted from blood. As to subset: CD45RA+ positively selected. The receptors were gathered from a man aged 18 to 30 in good health.

The genes are TRBV10-3 and TRBJ2-7; TRBD2 matches at 7 bases. Unmatched junction bases numbered 8, after V lost 4 bases and J lost 2 bases. The CDR3 has 15 amino acids. The germline V gene has CDR1 ENHRY and CDR2 SYGVKD. The CDR3 sequence: CAISGPGRGAYEQYF. CDR3 in DNA: TGTGCCATCAGTGGACCGGGACGGGGGGCCTACGAGCAGTACTTC.

This clone was seen only once. The V gene is TRBV9, the J gene TRBJ1-3; a possible D gene is TRBD1 (5 bases). Looked up from germline, CDR1 is SGDLS and CDR2 is YYNGEE. Between the trimmed V and J ends, which lost 0 bases and 4 bases, there was a span of 14 bases. The CDR3 covers 16 residues. This chain's CDR3 is CASSVEAGPPGNTIYF. DNA of the CDR3: TGTGCCAGCAGCGTAGAGGCAGGGCCCCCAGGAAACACCATATATTTT.

The gene calls are TRBV18 and TRBJ1-5; 7 bases fit TRBD1. The V and J ends lost 2 bases and 11 bases, in that order; junction bases with no gene match: 9. The CDR3 covers 14 residues. The germline V gene has CDR1 KGHSH and CDR2 LQKENI. For the CDR3, the DNA is TGTGCCAGCTCACCAACCGGGGCCAGGGGGGCCCAGCATTTT. This encodes CASSPTGARGAQHF.

The rearrangement joins TRBV2 to TRBJ1-3; 7 nucleotides match TRBD1. The CDR3 has 15 amino acids. Per germline, CDR1 SNHLY and CDR2 FYNNEI. After removal of 6 bases from V and 0 bases from J, the junction contained 5 bases not matched to a gene. The DNA of the CDR3 is TGTGCCAGCAGGGGACAGCCAAGCTCTGGAAACACCATATATTTT. Its translation is CASRGQPSSGNTIYF. The variable domain in full, with the rest retrieved from reference TRBV2 and TRBJ1-3, is EPEVTQTPSHQVTQMGQEVILRCVPISNHLYFYWYRQILGQKVEFLVSFYNNEISEKSEIFDDQFSVERPDGSNFTLKIRSTKLEDSAMYFCASRGQPSSGNTIYFGEGSWLTVV.

This chain joins TRBV5-6 and TRBJ1-2, with D maybe TRBD1 (5 bases). Germline V gives CDR1 SGHDT, CDR2 YYEEEE. Trimming stripped 4 bases from V and 3 bases from J, with 10 bases between. The CDR3 contains 13 residues. CDR3 in amino acids: CASSHQGYYGYTF. DNA of the CDR3: TGTGCCAGCAGCCACCAGGGCTACTATGGCTACACCTTC.

V is TRBV11-2 and J is TRBJ2-2; D perhaps matches TRBD1 (6 bases). Germline-derived CDR1 and CDR2 are SGHAT and FQNNGV. This CDR3 spans 16 amino acids. V shed 2 bases and J shed 7 bases, with 17 bases lying between them. The CDR3 bases are TGTGCCAGCAGCTTAAGCTTTGGGGGCGGAGGCGGGGAGCTGTTTTTT. Residues: CASSLSFGGGGGELFF. The complete variable domain, with remaining parts taken from reference TRBV11-2 and TRBJ2-2, reads EAGVAQSPRYKIIEKRQSVAFWCNPISGHATLYWYQQILGQGPKLLIQFQNNGVVDDSQLPKDRFSAERLKGVDSTLKIQPAKLEDSAVYLCASSLSFGGGGGELFFGEGSRLTVL.

The V gene is TRBV18, the J gene TRBJ1-2; no clear D gene. The V gene's germline CDR1 is KGHSH and CDR2 LQKENI. The CDR3 extends over 12 amino acids. Trimming removed 2 bases at V and 6 bases at J, with 7 bases between. In DNA form, the CDR3 reads TGTGCCAGCTCACCAGGGAGCAATGGCTACACCTTC. Protein sequence: CASSPGSNGYTF.

This clone was counted between two and nine times. The chain couples TRBV28 to TRBJ1-5; D unresolved. CDR1 is MDHEN and CDR2 is SYDVKM in the germline V gene. CDR3 length equals 13 residues. V was cut by 1 base and J by 6 bases, with 7 bases left in between. The CDR3 is CASSLLAGQPQHF. DNA for the CDR3: TGTGCCAGCAGTTTATTGGCAGGTCAGCCCCAGCATTTT.

The chain links TRBV28 to TRBJ2-7; TRBD1 matches 7 bases. The junction had 7 bases not matched to a gene; V was cut back by 4 bases and J by 4 bases. The CDR3 runs to 14 residues. Looked up from germline, CDR1 is MDHEN and CDR2 is SYDVKM. CDR3 loop: CASSSQTGRYEQYF. The DNA for the CDR3 is TGTGCCAGCAGTTCTCAGACAGGGCGGTACGAGCAGTACTTC.

This chain joins TRBV7-2 and TRBJ2-1; tentative D call: TRBD2 (6 bases). This CDR3 comprises 16 residues. Germline values: CDR1 SGHTA, CDR2 FQGNSA. The V end lost 5 bases, the J end lost 7 bases, and 21 bases lay between the germline ends. The CDR3 sequence is CASSPGGAAGENEQFF. In DNA form, the CDR3 reads TGTGCCAGCAGCCCCGGGGGAGCGGCCGGTGAAAATGAGCAGTTCTTC.

V gene TRBV11-3 combines with J gene TRBJ2-1; 9 nucleotides match TRBD2. This CDR3 is 17 amino acids long. The junction had 14 bases not matched to a gene; V was cut back by 5 bases and J by 6 bases. Germline V gene sequence: CDR1 SGHNT, CDR2 YENEEA. In DNA, the CDR3 is TGTGCCAGCAGCCGGAGGGAGGGAGGCGGGAGGGCCAATGAGCAGTTCTTC. This sequence encodes CASSRREGGGRANEQFF.

This chain links TRBV4-1 with TRBJ2-1, with unresolved D. The V end lost 5 bases, the J end lost 5 bases, and 13 bases lay between the germline ends. CDR3 length: 14 amino acids. Germline V gene data show CDR1 as MGHRA and CDR2 as YSYEKL. The CDR3, as DNA: TGCGCCAGCAGCTCCCCGGCAGCGCACAATGAGCAGTTCTTC. This sequence encodes CASSSPAAHNEQFF.

J is TRBJ2-4 and V is TRBV21-1; TRBD2 was called by the table and not checked on the DNA. TRBV21-1 is a known pseudogene. CDR3 length: 14 residues. The CDR3: CASSSRLLRNIQYF. In DNA, the CDR3 is TGTGCCAGCAGCTCGAGACTACTCCGGAACATTCAGTACTTC.

The V and J genes are TRBV11-2 and TRBJ2-2; D not certain. The V end was cut by 0 bases, the J end by 4 bases, with 6 bases between. The CDR3 sequence is 14 residues long. CDR1 SGHAT and CDR2 FQNNGV come from the germline V gene. CDR3 DNA sequence: TGTGCCAGCAGCTTAGATTTCCTCACCGGGGAGCTGTTTTTT. It translates to CASSLDFLTGELFF.